This T cell receptor (beta chain) was observed in a study of T cell clonotyping in hematopoietic cell transplantation. Regarding the study as a whole: Few recipient clonotypes overlapped donors; over 95% were de novo at given depth. After transplant, recipient diversity fell while pathologically expanded clonotypes grew through day 180.

The length of the CDR3 is 14 residues. V gave up 5 bases and J gave up 3 bases, with 14 bases separating them. Germline V CDR1 and CDR2: SGHTA, FQGTGA. Worth noting for this clone: Its antigen remains unidentified.

Generated by immunoSEQ multiplex PCR, the TCRdb table keeps only in-frame clones and is missing some. The table shows approximately 41,000 clones, with roughly 96% occurring only once. The sequenced sample was peripheral blood mononuclear cells. This chain connects TRBV7-3 to TRBJ2-7; TRBD1 might be the D (6 bases). The receptor was isolated from a man between 25 and 39 years old in good health. Some clones in this sample may be carry-over from other donors' samples. The CDR3 nucleotides read TGTGCCAGCAGCCTGGACAGCGGAAGCTACGAGCAGTACTTC. Protein product: CASSLDSGSYEQYF.